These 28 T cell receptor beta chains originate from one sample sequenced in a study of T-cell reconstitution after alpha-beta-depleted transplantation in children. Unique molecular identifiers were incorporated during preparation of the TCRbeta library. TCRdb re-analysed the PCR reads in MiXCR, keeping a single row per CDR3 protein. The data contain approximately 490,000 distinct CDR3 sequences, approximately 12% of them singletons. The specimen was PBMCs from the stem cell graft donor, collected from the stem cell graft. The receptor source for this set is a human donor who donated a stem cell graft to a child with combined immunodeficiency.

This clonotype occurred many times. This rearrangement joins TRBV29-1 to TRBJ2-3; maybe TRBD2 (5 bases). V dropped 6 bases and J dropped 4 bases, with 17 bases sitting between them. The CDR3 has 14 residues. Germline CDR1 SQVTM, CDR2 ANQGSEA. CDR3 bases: TGCAGCGTAATCGGGGAAATGGGGTCAGATACGCAGTATTTT. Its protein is CSVIGEMGSDTQYF.

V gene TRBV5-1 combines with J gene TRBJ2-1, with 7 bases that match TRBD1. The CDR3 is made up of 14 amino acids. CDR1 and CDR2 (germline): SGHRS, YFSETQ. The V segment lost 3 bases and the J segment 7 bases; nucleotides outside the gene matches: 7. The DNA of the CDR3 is TGCGCCAGCAGCTCCCCGACAGGGATTAATGAGCAGTTCTTC. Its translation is CASSSPTGINEQFF.

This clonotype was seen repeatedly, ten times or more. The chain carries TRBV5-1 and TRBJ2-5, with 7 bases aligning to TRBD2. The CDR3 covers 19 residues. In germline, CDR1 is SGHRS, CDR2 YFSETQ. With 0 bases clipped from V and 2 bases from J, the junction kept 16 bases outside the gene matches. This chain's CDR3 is CASSLGQRRASGLQETQYF. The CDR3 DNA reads TGCGCCAGCAGCTTGGGGCAGAGAAGGGCTAGCGGACTTCAAGAGACCCAGTACTTC.

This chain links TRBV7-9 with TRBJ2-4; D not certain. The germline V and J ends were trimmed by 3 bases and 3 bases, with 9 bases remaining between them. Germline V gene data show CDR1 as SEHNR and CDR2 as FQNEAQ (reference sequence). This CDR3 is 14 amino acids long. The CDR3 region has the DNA TGTGCCAGCAGCTTCGGACCAGGCAAAAACATTCAGTACTTC. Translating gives CASSFGPGKNIQYF.

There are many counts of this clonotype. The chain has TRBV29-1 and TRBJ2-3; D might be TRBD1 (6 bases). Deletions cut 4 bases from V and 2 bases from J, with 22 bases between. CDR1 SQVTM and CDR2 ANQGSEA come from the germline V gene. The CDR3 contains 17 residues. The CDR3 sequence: CSVGHGPLGGYTDTQYF. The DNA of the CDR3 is TGCAGCGTTGGTCACGGTCCCCTAGGGGGTTACACAGATACGCAGTATTTT.

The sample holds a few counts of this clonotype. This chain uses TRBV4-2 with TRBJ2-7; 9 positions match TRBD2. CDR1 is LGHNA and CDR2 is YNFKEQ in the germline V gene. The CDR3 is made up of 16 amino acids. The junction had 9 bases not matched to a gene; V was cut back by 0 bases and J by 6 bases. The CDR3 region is CASSQELGGGAGEQYF. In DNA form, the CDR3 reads TGTGCCAGCAGCCAAGAATTGGGCGGGGGGGCCGGCGAGCAGTACTTC.

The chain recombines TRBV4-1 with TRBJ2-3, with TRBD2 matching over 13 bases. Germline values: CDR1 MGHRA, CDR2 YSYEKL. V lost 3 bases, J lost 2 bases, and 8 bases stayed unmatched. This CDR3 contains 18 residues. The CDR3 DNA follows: TGCGCCAGCAGCCAGCCGGTGACTAGCGGGAGGTACACAGATACGCAGTATTTT. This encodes CASSQPVTSGRYTDTQYF.

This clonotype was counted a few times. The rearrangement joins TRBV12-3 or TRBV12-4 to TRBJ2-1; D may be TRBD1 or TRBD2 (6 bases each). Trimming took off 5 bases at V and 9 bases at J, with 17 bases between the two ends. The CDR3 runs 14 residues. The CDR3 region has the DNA TGTGCCAGCAGTCCTAGGTCCGGGGGCACTGAGCAGTTCTTC. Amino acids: CASSPRSGGTEQFF.

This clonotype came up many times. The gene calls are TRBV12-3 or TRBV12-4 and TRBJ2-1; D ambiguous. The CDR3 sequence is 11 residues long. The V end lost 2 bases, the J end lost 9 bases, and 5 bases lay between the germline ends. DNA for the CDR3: TGTGCCAGCAGTTTATTACTTGAGCAGTTCTTC. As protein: CASSLLLEQFF.

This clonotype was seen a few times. The CDR3 region is CAWSPGGGVGYEQYF. The DNA for the CDR3 is TGTGCCTGGTCCCCAGGGGGGGGCGTTGGCTACGAGCAGTACTTC. The chain employs TRBV30 and TRBJ2-7; D is tentatively TRBD1 or TRBD2 (7 bases each). The CDR3 length is 15 residues. The germline V and J ends were trimmed by 5 bases and 3 bases, with 20 bases remaining between them. Germline values: CDR1 GTSNPN, CDR2 SVGIG (reference sequence).

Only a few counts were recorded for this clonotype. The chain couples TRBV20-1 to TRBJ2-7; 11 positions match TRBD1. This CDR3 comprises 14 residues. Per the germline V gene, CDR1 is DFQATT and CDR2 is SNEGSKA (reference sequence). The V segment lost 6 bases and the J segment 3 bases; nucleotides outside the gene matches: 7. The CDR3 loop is CSAAGQGEDYEQYF. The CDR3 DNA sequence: TGCAGTGCGGCGGGACAGGGGGAGGACTACGAGCAGTACTTC.

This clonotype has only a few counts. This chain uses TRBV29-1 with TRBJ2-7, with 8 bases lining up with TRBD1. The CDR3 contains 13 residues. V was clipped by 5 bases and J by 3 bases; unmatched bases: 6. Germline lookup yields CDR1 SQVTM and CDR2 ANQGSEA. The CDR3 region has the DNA TGCAGCGTTTCGCACAGGGGGAACTACGAGCAGTACTTC. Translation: CSVSHRGNYEQYF.

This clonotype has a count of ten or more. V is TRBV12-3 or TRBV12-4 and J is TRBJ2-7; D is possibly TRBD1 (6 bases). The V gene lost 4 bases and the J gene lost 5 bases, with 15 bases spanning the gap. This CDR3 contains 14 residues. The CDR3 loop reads CASSWTAELNEQYF. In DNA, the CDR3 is TGTGCCAGCAGTTGGACAGCCGAGCTAAACGAGCAGTACTTC.

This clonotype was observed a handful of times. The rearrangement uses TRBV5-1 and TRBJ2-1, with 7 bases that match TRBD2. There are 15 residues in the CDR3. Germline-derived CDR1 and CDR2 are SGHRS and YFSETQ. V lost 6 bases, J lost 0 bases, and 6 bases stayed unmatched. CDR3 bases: TGCGCCAGCAAAGTTGGCGGGGGCTCCTACAATGAGCAGTTCTTC. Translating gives CASKVGGGSYNEQFF.

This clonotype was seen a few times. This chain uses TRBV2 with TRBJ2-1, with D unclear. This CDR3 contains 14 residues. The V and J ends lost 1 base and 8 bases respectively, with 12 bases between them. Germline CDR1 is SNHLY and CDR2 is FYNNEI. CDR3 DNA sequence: TGTGCCAGCAGTGAAGATAGATTGCGGCATGAGCAGTTCTTC. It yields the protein CASSEDRLRHEQFF.

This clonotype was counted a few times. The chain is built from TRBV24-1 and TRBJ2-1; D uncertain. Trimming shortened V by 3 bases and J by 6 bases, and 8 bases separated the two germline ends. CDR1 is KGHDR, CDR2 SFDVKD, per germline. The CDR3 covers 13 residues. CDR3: CATSDPAANEQFF. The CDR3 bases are TGTGCCACCAGTGATCCCGCAGCCAATGAGCAGTTCTTC.

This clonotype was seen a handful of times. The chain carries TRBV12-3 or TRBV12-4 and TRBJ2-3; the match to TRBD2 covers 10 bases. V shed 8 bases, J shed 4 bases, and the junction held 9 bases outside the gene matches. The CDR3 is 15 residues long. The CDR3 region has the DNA TGTGCCAGCGGGGCTAGCGGGAGTTTCGCAGATACGCAGTATTTT. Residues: CASGASGSFADTQYF.

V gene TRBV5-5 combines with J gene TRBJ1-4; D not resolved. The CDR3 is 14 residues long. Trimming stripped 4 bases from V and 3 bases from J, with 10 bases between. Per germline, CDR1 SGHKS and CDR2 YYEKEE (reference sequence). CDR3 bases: TGTGCCAGCAGCCCCCGGTGGGCTAATGAAAAACTGTTTTTT. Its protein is CASSPRWANEKLFF.

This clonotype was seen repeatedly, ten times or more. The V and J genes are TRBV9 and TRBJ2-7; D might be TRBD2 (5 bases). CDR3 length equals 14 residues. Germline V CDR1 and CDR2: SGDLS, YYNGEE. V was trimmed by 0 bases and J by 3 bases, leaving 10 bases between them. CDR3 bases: TGTGCCAGCAGCGTAGGTTCGGGGAACTACGAGCAGTACTTC. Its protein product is CASSVGSGNYEQYF.

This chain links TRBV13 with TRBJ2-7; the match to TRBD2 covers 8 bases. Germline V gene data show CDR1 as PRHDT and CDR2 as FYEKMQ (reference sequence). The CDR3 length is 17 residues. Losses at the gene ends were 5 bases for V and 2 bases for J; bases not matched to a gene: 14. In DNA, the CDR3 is TGTGCCAGCAGCCCGCCGGGGGGGGCGGCGGGGGCCTACGAGCAGTACTTC. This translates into CASSPPGGAAGAYEQYF.

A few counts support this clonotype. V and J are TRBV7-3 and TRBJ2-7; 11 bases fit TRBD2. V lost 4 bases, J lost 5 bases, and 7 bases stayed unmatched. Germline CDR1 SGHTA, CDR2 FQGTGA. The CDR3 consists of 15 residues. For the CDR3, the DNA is TGTGCCAGCAGCTCGGGACTAGCGGCGAGTGACGAGCAGTACTTC. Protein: CASSSGLAASDEQYF.

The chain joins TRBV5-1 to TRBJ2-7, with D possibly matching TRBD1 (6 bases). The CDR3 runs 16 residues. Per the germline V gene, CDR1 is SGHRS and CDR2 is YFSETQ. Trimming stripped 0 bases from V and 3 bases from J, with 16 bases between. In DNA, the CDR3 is TGCGCCAGCAGCTTGGATGCCGGGACACACTACTACGAGCAGTACTTC. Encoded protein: CASSLDAGTHYYEQYF.

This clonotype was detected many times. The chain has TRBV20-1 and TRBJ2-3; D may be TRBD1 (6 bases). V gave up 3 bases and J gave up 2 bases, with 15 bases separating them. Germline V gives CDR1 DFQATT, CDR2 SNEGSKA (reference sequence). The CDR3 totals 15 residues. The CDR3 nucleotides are TGCAGTGCTAGGTATGGACAGACCCTCACAGATACGCAGTATTTT. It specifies CSARYGQTLTDTQYF.

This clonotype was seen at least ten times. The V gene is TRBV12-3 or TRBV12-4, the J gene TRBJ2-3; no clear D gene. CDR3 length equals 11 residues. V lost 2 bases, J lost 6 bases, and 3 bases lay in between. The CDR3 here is CASSLRDTQYF. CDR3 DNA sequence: TGTGCCAGCAGTTTACGGGATACGCAGTATTTT.

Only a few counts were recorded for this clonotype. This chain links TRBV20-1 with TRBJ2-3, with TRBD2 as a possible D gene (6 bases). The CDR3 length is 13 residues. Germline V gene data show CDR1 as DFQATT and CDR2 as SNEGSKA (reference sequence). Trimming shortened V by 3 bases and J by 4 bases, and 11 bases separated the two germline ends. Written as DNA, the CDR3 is TGCAGTGCTAGGCGGGACGGGCCAGATACGCAGTATTTT. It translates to CSARRDGPDTQYF.

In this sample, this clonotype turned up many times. The CDR3 region is CASSSQAGGMGVEQFF. Written as DNA, the CDR3 is TGTGCCAGCAGTTCCCAAGCGGGGGGCATGGGGGTCGAGCAGTTCTTC. The chain links TRBV12-3 or TRBV12-4 to TRBJ2-1; 9 bases are a match to TRBD2. Trimming took 4 bases from V and 10 from J; bases not matched to a gene: 14. The CDR3 has 16 amino acids.

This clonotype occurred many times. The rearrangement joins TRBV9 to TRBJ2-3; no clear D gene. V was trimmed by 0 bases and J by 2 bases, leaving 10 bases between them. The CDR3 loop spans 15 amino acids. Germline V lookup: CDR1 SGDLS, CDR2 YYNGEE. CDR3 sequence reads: CASSVVGHHTDTQYF. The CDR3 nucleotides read TGTGCCAGCAGCGTAGTCGGGCACCACACAGATACGCAGTATTTT.

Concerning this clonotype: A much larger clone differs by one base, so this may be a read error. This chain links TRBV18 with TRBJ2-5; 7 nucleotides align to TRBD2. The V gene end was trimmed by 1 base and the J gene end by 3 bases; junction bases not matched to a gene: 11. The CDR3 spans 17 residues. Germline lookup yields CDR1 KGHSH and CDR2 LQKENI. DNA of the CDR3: TGTGCCAGCTCACCACGGGAAGGCGGGAGACGCAAAGAGACCCAGTACTTC. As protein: CASSPREGGRRKETQYF.